These T cell receptor beta chains were read from a single sample in a study of patients and donors after allogeneic stem cell transplantation. TCRdb redid the calling of the RT-PCR reads with MiXCR, one entry per CDR3 protein. The sample includes about a million distinct CDR3 sequences, about 20% seen only once; the top ten take around 5.5%. The source material was blood, either unsorted or a sorted T cell fraction (not recorded which). The source is a human donor who was either an allogeneic HSCT recipient or a stem cell or donor lymphocyte infusion donor (not recorded which). It is not recorded whose cells these are; they may come from a transplant donor. Both conserved end residues are part of each CDR3. D genes are given only for firm matches. Some rows have no size entry. The others give once, few or many, or a class for an expanded clone.

V	size	J	length	D	CDR3	DNA
TRBV29-1	-	TRBJ2-1	15	-	CSVEDWGIEDNEQFF	TGCAGCGTTGAAGATTGGGGGATCGAGGACAATGAGCAGTTCTTC
TRBV6-1	-	TRBJ2-3	17	TRBD2	CASSPGLVGGVTDTQYF	TGTGCCAGCAGTCCGGGACTAGTAGGTGGCGTTACAGATACGCAGTATTTT
TRBV4-2	-	TRBJ1-5	17	-	CASSQGVGRNSNQPQHF	TGTGCCAGCAGCCAAGGGGTGGGCAGAAATAGCAATCAGCCCCAGCATTTT
TRBV5-1	-	TRBJ2-2	15	-	CASSNGLPASGELFF	TGCGCCAGCAGCAATGGACTACCCGCTAGCGGGGAGCTGTTTTTT
TRBV15	-	TRBJ2-6	18	TRBD1	CATSTRQGTSSGANVLTF	TGTGCCACCAGCACCCGACAGGGGACGAGCTCTGGGGCCAACGTCCTGACTTTC
TRBV29-1	-	TRBJ1-1	11	-	CSVVGTAQAFF	TGCAGCGTCGTAGGGACCGCCCAAGCTTTCTTT
TRBV20-1	-	TRBJ2-7	15	-	CSALDSFLSSYEQYF	TGCAGTGCCCTCGACAGTTTCTTAAGCTCCTACGAGCAGTACTTC
TRBV18	-	TRBJ1-1	12	TRBD1	CASSVGQGQAFF	TGTGCCAGCTCAGTGGGACAGGGACAAGCTTTCTTT
TRBV3-1	-	TRBJ1-4	18	-	CASSHTGTWHQSNEKLFF	TGTGCCAGCAGCCATACCGGGACATGGCACCAATCGAATGAAAAACTGTTTTTT
TRBV11-2	few	TRBJ2-2	17	TRBD2	CASSSRTSGGRAGELFF	TGTGCCAGCAGCTCCCGGACTAGCGGGGGTAGGGCCGGGGAGCTGTTTTTT
TRBV24-1	-	TRBJ2-3	16	-	CATSDLWQGGTDTQYF	TGTGCCACCAGTGATTTGTGGCAGGGTGGCACAGATACGCAGTATTTT
TRBV15	-	TRBJ1-1	14	-	CATSIHAGNTEAFF	TGTGCCACCAGCATCCACGCAGGGAACACTGAAGCTTTCTTT
TRBV28	-	TRBJ1-1	15	-	CASSFGRTENTEAFF	TGTGCCAGCAGTTTCGGGAGGACAGAGAACACTGAAGCTTTCTTT
TRBV6-2/TRBV6-3	-	TRBJ2-7	15	-	CASSRTGGSLAEQYF	TGTGCCAGCAGCCGTACCGGAGGTTCGTTAGCCGAGCAGTACTTC
TRBV2	-	TRBJ1-5	17	-	CASLGPGPPGGNQPQHF	TGTGCCAGCTTGGGGCCGGGACCCCCGGGGGGCAATCAGCCCCAGCATTTT
TRBV20-1	few	TRBJ2-5	14	-	CSAREGRLQETQYF	TGCAGTGCTAGAGAGGGACGGTTGCAAGAGACCCAGTACTTC
TRBV12-5	few	TRBJ1-2	14	-	CASGLVPSDYGYTF	TGTGCTAGTGGTTTGGTCCCGAGTGACTATGGCTACACCTTC
TRBV30	few	TRBJ1-1	13	TRBD1	CAWRRGRVTEAFF	TGTGCCTGGCGCAGGGGGCGGGTGACTGAAGCTTTCTTT
TRBV29-1	-	TRBJ2-7	14	-	CSVTDPSHGNEQYF	TGCAGCGTTACGGACCCAAGCCATGGGAACGAGCAGTACTTC
TRBV12-3/TRBV12-4	many	TRBJ2-1	15	-	CASSLGTRLYNEQFF	TGTGCCAGCAGTTTGGGGACTCGACTTTACAATGAGCAGTTCTTC
TRBV20-1	-	TRBJ2-1	15	TRBD2	CSAPWQRGGPDEQFF	TGCAGTGCGCCTTGGCAGCGGGGGGGCCCGGATGAGCAGTTCTTC
TRBV5-4	few	TRBJ1-1	15	-	CASSFTRGVNTEAFF	TGTGCCAGCAGCTTTACACGAGGGGTGAACACTGAAGCTTTCTTT
TRBV24-1	-	TRBJ1-5	14	-	CATSDGSPNQPQHF	TGTGCCACCAGTGACGGCAGTCCAAATCAGCCCCAGCATTTT
TRBV12-3/TRBV12-4	few	TRBJ1-2	14	TRBD1	CASRLTGVFYGYTF	TGTGCCAGCAGACTTACAGGGGTCTTCTATGGCTACACCTTC
TRBV7-3	-	TRBJ1-1	14	-	CASKSGKLNTEAFF	TGTGCCAGCAAGTCAGGGAAGTTGAACACTGAAGCTTTCTTT
TRBV20-1	-	TRBJ2-1	15	TRBD2	CSARELAGANNEQFF	TGCAGTGCTAGAGAACTAGCGGGGGCCAACAATGAGCAGTTCTTC
TRBV7-2	-	TRBJ1-2	14	-	CASSPVGSGYGYTF	TGTGCCAGCAGCCCAGTGGGGAGTGGCTATGGCTACACCTTC
TRBV5-1	few	TRBJ2-7	13	-	CASSLEASREQYF	TGCGCCAGCAGCTTGGAGGCCTCTAGGGAGCAGTACTTC
TRBV7-8	-	TRBJ1-3	15	TRBD1	CASSLKGTGGVTIYF	TGTGCCAGCAGCTTAAAAGGGACAGGGGGTGTCACCATATATTTT
TRBV6-4	few	TRBJ2-1	17	TRBD2	CASSATSGGNSYNEQFF	TGTGCCAGCAGTGCGACTAGCGGGGGAAACTCCTACAATGAGCAGTTCTTC
TRBV20-1	-	TRBJ2-7	13	TRBD1	CSATGTESYEQYF	TGCAGTGCCACCGGGACAGAATCCTACGAGCAGTACTTC